This T cell receptor beta chain came from a study of T cells in narcolepsy. About the research overall: Healthy controls were enrolled alongside patients with narcolepsy type 1 or type 2. Study-wide results and caveats: Reportedly, autoreactive clonotypes were serially detected in patients' blood but not controls'. In some patient and control memory CD4+ samples, autoreactive clones were absent. Comparing one patient's CSF and blood CD4+ clonotypes highlighted HCRT- and TRIB2-specific autoreactive clonotypes.

A note on this clone: The antigen is unknown.

The germline CDR1 and CDR2 sequences are LNHDA and SQIVND (reference sequence). The CDR3 totals 16 residues. Trimming cost V 6 bases and J 9 bases; bases outside gene matches: 10. TCRdb keeps only in-frame clones here, not all; method: immunoSEQ multiplex PCR. The sample holds about 30,000 clones, roughly 82% seen once. V gene TRBV19 combines with J gene TRBJ1-6, with TRBD1 identical over 11 bases. The sample was CD45RA- memory CD4+ T cells from PBMCs. This TCR came from a human donor with narcolepsy. The CDR3 reads CASSGTDRGLRSPLHF. The CDR3 bases are TGTGCCAGTAGCGGCACGGACAGGGGGCTACGTTCACCCCTCCACTTT.